A selection of T cell receptor beta chains follows, all from one sample in a study of blood T cell repertoires in COVID-19. Clones were sequenced by immunoSEQ multiplex PCR, and TCRdb holds only the in-frame ones, with some missing. This table holds about 68,000 clones, just over 85% found once. The sample taken for sequencing was peripheral blood. All receptors come from a man aged 45 to 65 with acute or convalescent COVID-19. The CDR3 runs from the conserved cysteine through the conserved F or W. The D gene is left open where the match is weak. Size values are once, few and many counts, or a class for expanded clones, and some rows have none.

clone_size: .
v_call: TRBV24-1
j_call: TRBJ2-7
d_call: .
cdr3_nt: TGTGCCACCAGTGATGGAGCACTGTCCTACGAGCAGTACTTC
cdr3_aa: CATSDGALSYEQYF

clone_size: .
v_call: TRBV20-1
j_call: TRBJ1-3
d_call: TRBD1
cdr3_nt: TGCAGTGCTAGTAATCCCCAAGAAAAGCGGACAGGGGGAGGAAACACCATATATTTT
cdr3_aa: CSASNPQEKRTGGGNTIYF

clone_size: .
v_call: TRBV24-1
j_call: TRBJ2-2
d_call: TRBD2
cdr3_nt: TGTGCCACCGGGACTAGCGGGAGTTCCGGGGAGCTGTTTTTT
cdr3_aa: CATGTSGSSGELFF

clone_size: .
v_call: TRBV7-2
j_call: TRBJ2-1
d_call: .
cdr3_nt: TGTGCCAGCAGCTTATTGCTTGAGACAAATGAGCAGTTCTTC
cdr3_aa: CASSLLLETNEQFF

clone_size: few
v_call: TRBV14
j_call: TRBJ2-2
d_call: .
cdr3_nt: TGTGCCAGCAGCCAAGATCTGGGTCAGGTTAACACCGGGGAGCTGTTTTTT
cdr3_aa: CASSQDLGQVNTGELFF

clone_size: .
v_call: TRBV3-1/TRBV3-2
j_call: TRBJ2-3
d_call: .
cdr3_nt: TGTGCCAGCAGCCAAGATGAGCAGGGTCCAGATACGCAGTATTTT
cdr3_aa: CASSQDEQGPDTQYF

clone_size: .
v_call: TRBV18
j_call: TRBJ1-1
d_call: .
cdr3_nt: TGTGCCAGCTCACCGCTTCAGGATGACAACACTGAAGCTTTCTTT
cdr3_aa: CASSPLQDDNTEAFF

clone_size: few
v_call: TRBV2
j_call: TRBJ2-4
d_call: .
cdr3_nt: TGTGCCAGCAGTGAAGAGGGGGGGCCAAGTATTCAGTACTTC
cdr3_aa: CASSEEGGPSIQYF

clone_size: .
v_call: TRBV19
j_call: TRBJ1-1
d_call: .
cdr3_nt: TGTGCCAGTAGTATAAGGGGGAACACTGAAGCTTTCTTT
cdr3_aa: CASSIRGNTEAFF

clone_size: .
v_call: TRBV5-1
j_call: TRBJ2-1
d_call: .
cdr3_nt: TGCGCCAGCAGCTTGGCTTCTCCCTCCTACAATGAGCAGTTCTTC
cdr3_aa: CASSLASPSYNEQFF

clone_size: .
v_call: TRBV7-9
j_call: TRBJ1-5
d_call: TRBD1
cdr3_nt: TGTGCCAGCAGCTCACCAGGGGGCGATCAGCCCCAGCATTTT
cdr3_aa: CASSSPGGDQPQHF

clone_size: few
v_call: TRBV10-3
j_call: TRBJ2-7
d_call: TRBD1
cdr3_nt: TGTGCCATCCTACGGACAGGGTACGAGCAGTACTTC
cdr3_aa: CAILRTGYEQYF

clone_size: .
v_call: TRBV18
j_call: TRBJ2-5
d_call: .
cdr3_nt: TGTGCCAGCTCACCTGACAGGCAAGAGACCCAGTACTTC
cdr3_aa: CASSPDRQETQYF

clone_size: .
v_call: TRBV11-2
j_call: TRBJ2-1
d_call: TRBD2
cdr3_nt: TGTGCCAGCAGCCCGCAGCGGGAGTCGAATGAGCAGTTCTTC
cdr3_aa: CASSPQRESNEQFF

clone_size: .
v_call: TRBV6-5
j_call: TRBJ1-2
d_call: .
cdr3_nt: TGTGCCAGCAGTTACGGGCACGACTATGGCTACACCTTC
cdr3_aa: CASSYGHDYGYTF

clone_size: .
v_call: TRBV3-1/TRBV3-2
j_call: TRBJ1-2
d_call: .
cdr3_nt: TGTGCCAGCAGCCAGAGAGGGGGAAACTATGGCTACACCTTC
cdr3_aa: CASSQRGGNYGYTF

clone_size: few
v_call: TRBV5-1
j_call: TRBJ2-2
d_call: .
cdr3_nt: TGCGCCAGCAGCTTGCCAGGGTATGGCGGGGAGCTGTTTTTT
cdr3_aa: CASSLPGYGGELFF

clone_size: .
v_call: TRBV28
j_call: TRBJ2-1
d_call: TRBD1
cdr3_nt: TGTGCCAGCAGGTCCGGACAGGCCTACAATGAGCAGTTCTTC
cdr3_aa: CASRSGQAYNEQFF

clone_size: .
v_call: TRBV9
j_call: TRBJ1-2
d_call: .
cdr3_nt: TGTGCCAGCAGTCGGCAGGGGACGTCTGAGGGCTACACCTTC
cdr3_aa: CASSRQGTSEGYTF

clone_size: .
v_call: TRBV28
j_call: TRBJ2-1
d_call: TRBD1
cdr3_nt: TGTGCCAGCAGTTCAAATACAGGGGGTGAGCAGTTCTTC
cdr3_aa: CASSSNTGGEQFF

clone_size: .
v_call: TRBV19
j_call: TRBJ1-5
d_call: TRBD1
cdr3_nt: TGTGCCAGTATGGCGACAGGGGGCGCTCAGCCCCAGCATTTT
cdr3_aa: CASMATGGAQPQHF

clone_size: .
v_call: TRBV4-2
j_call: TRBJ2-3
d_call: TRBD2
cdr3_nt: TGTGCCAGCAGCCAAGCTGGTAGCGGGAGTACAGATACGCAGTATTTT
cdr3_aa: CASSQAGSGSTDTQYF

clone_size: .
v_call: TRBV4-2
j_call: TRBJ2-3
d_call: .
cdr3_nt: TGTGCCAGCAGCCCCTGGGACGGGAGTACAGATACGCAGTATTTT
cdr3_aa: CASSPWDGSTDTQYF

clone_size: .
v_call: TRBV3-1/TRBV3-2
j_call: TRBJ2-5
d_call: .
cdr3_nt: TGTGCCAGCAGCCAAGAGGGAGACATGGAGACCCAGTACTTC
cdr3_aa: CASSQEGDMETQYF